The present T cell receptor (beta chain) was sequenced within a study of CD8 T cells in Susac syndrome (dated 2019 in TCRdb). With regard to the full study: Of the Susac syndrome patients who were sequenced, five or six had clinically active disease and fewer than ten were in clinical remission. Repertoire sequencing was used to test whether CD8+ T cell activation and differentiation in Susac syndrome was antigen driven. Susac syndrome patients were therapy-naive, on corticosteroids (some also receiving IVIg), or on IVIg alone at blood withdrawal. Study-wide conclusions, independent of this receptor: The study acknowledged that relatively few individuals were included in the TCR sequencing and HLA analysis. In the CD4+ T cell repertoire of Susac syndrome patients, clonal expansion was not detected.

Comment on this clonotype: The target of this receptor is not known. There are no base qualities to consult, and no much larger clone falls within one base.

High-throughput TCR beta sequencing profiled peripheral blood CD8+ and CD4+ T cells from healthy donors, Susac syndrome patients and multiple sclerosis patients. Recently defined diagnostic criteria for definite or probable disease were met by the Susac syndrome patients. Bulk CD8+ and CD4+ T cells were purified by magnetic negative isolation, while CD8+ TEMRA cells were enriched using FACS. Blood was collected in EDTA tubes and processed within 24 hours, with PBMCs isolated through density gradient centrifugation. PBMCs intended for TCR sequencing were frozen in liquid nitrogen and were later thawed in a 37 degrees C water bath. Purity of sorted or isolated CD4+, CD8+ and CD8+ TEMRA cells was at least 90%. The trim is 5 bases for V and 2 bases for J, with a gap of 14 bases between the germline ends. The germline V gene (reference sequence) provides CDR1 DFQATT and CDR2 SNEGSKA. The CDR3 has 14 amino acids, counting the end cysteine and phenylalanine. This entry keeps only the CDR3 DNA: 42 bases, framed from base 1.

RNA was extracted with the RNeasy kit and about 0.5 to 1 ug was reverse transcribed using random hexamers. The immunoSEQ multiplex PCR assay, covering 54 Vbeta and 13 Jbeta segments, was used to amplify TCR beta CDR3 regions. Bias from PCR amplification was corrected by using a synthetic template baseline for primer optimization and for computational correction. Per the original workflow: Reads were annotated to V, D and J genes per IMGT and analyzed with immunoSEQ Analyzer, keeping only productive sequences. To calculate clonality, Shannon entropy was normalized by log2 of the number of productive unique sequences and then subtracted from one. Public and private clones were assessed among the 100 most prevalent clones of each patient and control. A clone was defined as Susac-specific if it was absent from the healthy and MS cohorts, from roughly 990 published viral clones and from other ImmuneACCESS disease sequences. Using fastp trimming at Q25 and MiXCR clonotype assembly, TCRdb reanalyzed the public sequencing data and kept in-frame beta chains. Records with the same CDR3 protein are collapsed into one entry carrying the most frequent genes and DNA. TCRdb assigned the V and J calls; the authors' analysis was not used. The sample contains 150,000 to 200,000 distinct CDR3 sequences, 94% of them found a single time. Around 0.11% of the sample rests with the top ten.

The source material was CD4+ T cells from PBMCs. The clonotype was recovered from a human donor with Susac syndrome. The V gene is TRBV20-1 and the J gene is TRBJ2-3; the D call is possibly TRBD1 or TRBD2, each sharing 5 bases. For the CDR3, the sequence is CSARDPTSTDTQYF. The DNA reads TGCAGTGCTCGGGACCCGACCTCCACAGATACGCAGTATTTT.